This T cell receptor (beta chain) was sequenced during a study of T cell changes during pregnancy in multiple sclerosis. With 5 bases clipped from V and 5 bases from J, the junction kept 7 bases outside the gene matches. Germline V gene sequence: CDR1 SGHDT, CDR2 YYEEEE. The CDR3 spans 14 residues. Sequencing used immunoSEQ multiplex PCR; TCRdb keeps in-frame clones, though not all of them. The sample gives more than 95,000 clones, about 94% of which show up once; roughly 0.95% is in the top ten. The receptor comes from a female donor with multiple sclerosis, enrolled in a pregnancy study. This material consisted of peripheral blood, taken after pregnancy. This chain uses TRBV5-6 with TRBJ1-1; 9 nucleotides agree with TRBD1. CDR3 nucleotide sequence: TGTGCCAGCAGGGAAACAGGGGGCTTGACTGAAGCTTTCTTT. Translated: CASRETGGLTEAFF.